One sample yielded the 5 T cell receptor beta chains listed below, sequenced in a study of blood T cell repertoires in COVID-19. Repertoires were generated with immunoSEQ multiplex PCR, while TCRdb's copy carries only in-frame clones and drops some. Altogether around 130,000 clones are present, roughly 82% being singletons, with the ten largest covering 9.5% to 13%. Source material: peripheral blood. These TCRs come from a human donor in a cohort sampled during active COVID-19.

J is TRBJ2-5 and V is TRBV5-8, with 7 bases aligning to TRBD2. V gave up 5 bases and J gave up 4 bases; unmatched junction bases: 5. This CDR3 has 13 amino acids. The germline V gene has CDR1 SGHTS and CDR2 YDEGEE. CDR3 DNA sequence: TGTGCCAGCAGGGAAGGCGGGAGAGAGACCCAGTACTTC. Translating gives CASREGGRETQYF.

This chain links TRBV10-2 with TRBJ1-1; 8 nucleotides line up with TRBD1. The CDR3 is 12 residues long. The junction had 4 bases not matched to a gene; V was cut back by 7 bases and J by 6 bases. Germline CDR1 is WSHSY and CDR2 is SAAADI. CDR3 nucleotide sequence: TGCGCCAGCATCCTACAGGGGGCTGAAGCTTTCTTT. Its translation is CASILQGAEAFF.

V gene TRBV10-3 combines with J gene TRBJ2-1; 10 nucleotides line up with TRBD1. V dropped 8 bases and J dropped 4; count of bases not matched to a gene: 5. Germline V gene data show CDR1 as ENHRY and CDR2 as SYGVKD. The CDR3 has 14 residues. CDR3 DNA: TGTGCCATCTCGGGACAGGGGCAGTACAATGAGCAGTTCTTC. This sequence encodes CAISGQGQYNEQFF.

The CDR3 sequence: CARTGGSGTGELFF. DNA for the CDR3: TGTGCCAGGACAGGGGGGTCTGGCACCGGGGAGCTGTTTTTT. The rearrangement links TRBV14 to TRBJ2-2; 9 bases fit TRBD1. V was pared by 9 bases and J by 4 bases, with 6 bases of the junction left unmatched. The CDR3 loop spans 14 amino acids. Germline V gives CDR1 SGHDN, CDR2 FVKESK. Drawing the rest from reference TRBV14 and TRBJ2-2, the complete variable domain is EAGVTQFPSHSVIEKGQTVTLRCDPISGHDNLYWYRRVMGKEIKFLLHFVKESKQDESGMPNNRFLAERTGGTYSTLKVQPAELEDSGVYFCARTGGSGTGELFFGEGSRLTVL.

The gene calls are TRBV10-1 and TRBJ2-3; tentatively, D is TRBD2 (6 bases). V dropped 3 bases and J dropped 3 bases, with 13 bases sitting between them. CDR1 is WNHNN and CDR2 is SYGVQD in the germline V gene (reference sequence). The CDR3 extends over 15 amino acids. CDR3 coding DNA: TGCGCCAGCAGTGACTGGGGGGATGCGACAGATACGCAGTATTTT. Translating it yields CASSDWGDATDTQYF.